This TCR beta chain was obtained from a study of control samples from healthy donors and cancer patients. Clones were read by immunoSEQ multiplex PCR, and TCRdb kept only the in-frame ones, dropping some. Among over 120,000 clones listed, 75% to 95% were seen once. Trimming at V came to 2 bases and at J to 2 bases, leaving 5 bases not matched to a gene. The CDR3 has 14 residues. Per the germline V gene, CDR1 is GTSNPN and CDR2 is SVGIG (reference sequence). This clone came up once. The receptor comes from a man aged 25-40 years in good health. What was sequenced was blood. The chain links TRBV30 to TRBJ1-1, with 7 bases aligning to TRBD1. CDR3 sequence reads: CAWSPGQSNTEAFF. As DNA, the CDR3 is TGTGCCTGGAGTCCGGGACAGTCTAACACTGAAGCTTTCTTT.